This T cell receptor (beta chain) was profiled in a study of blood T cells in healthy people across ages. The length of the CDR3 is 16 residues. CDR1 and CDR2 from the germline V gene are SEHNR and FQNEAQ (reference sequence). Trimming removed 2 bases at V and 0 bases at J, with 14 bases between. This clonotype was counted ten times or more. A sample-barcoded 5' primer and a J-beta primer mix were used in a second PCR of about 7 to 12 cycles. TCRdb reprocessed the 5' RACE reads with MiXCR, giving one entry per CDR3 protein. Among 1.5 million to 2 million distinct CDR3 sequences listed, about 32% were seen once.

This clonotype was sampled from a woman in her 30s in good health. The sequenced sample consisted of blood. The chain couples TRBV7-9 to TRBJ2-7, with D unclear. The DNA for the CDR3 is TGTGCCAGCAGCTTAACCAGTGATATCTACTCCTACGAGCAGTACTTC. It specifies CASSLTSDIYSYEQYF.